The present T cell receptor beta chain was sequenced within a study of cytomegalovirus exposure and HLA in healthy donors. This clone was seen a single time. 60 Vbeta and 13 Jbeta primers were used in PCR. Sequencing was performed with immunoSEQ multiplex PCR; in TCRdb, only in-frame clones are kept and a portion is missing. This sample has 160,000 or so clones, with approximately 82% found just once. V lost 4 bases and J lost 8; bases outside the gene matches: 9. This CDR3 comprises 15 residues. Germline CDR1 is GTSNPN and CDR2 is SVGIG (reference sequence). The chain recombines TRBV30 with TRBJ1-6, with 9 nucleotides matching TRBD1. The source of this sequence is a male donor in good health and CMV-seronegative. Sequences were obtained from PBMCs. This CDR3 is CAWTPDRGGYSPLHF. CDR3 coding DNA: TGTGCCTGGACCCCGGACAGGGGCGGTTATTCACCCCTCCACTTT.